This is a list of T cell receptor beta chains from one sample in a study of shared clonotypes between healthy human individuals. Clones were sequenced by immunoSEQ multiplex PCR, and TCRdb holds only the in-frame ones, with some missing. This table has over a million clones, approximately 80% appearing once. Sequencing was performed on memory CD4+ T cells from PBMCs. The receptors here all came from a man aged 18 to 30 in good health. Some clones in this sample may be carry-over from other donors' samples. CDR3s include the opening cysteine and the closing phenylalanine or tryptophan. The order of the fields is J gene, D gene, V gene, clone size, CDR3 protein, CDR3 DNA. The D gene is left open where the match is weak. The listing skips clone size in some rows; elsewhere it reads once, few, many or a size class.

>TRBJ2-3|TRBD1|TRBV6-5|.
CASSYGDRSDTQYF
TGTGCCAGCAGTTACGGGGACAGGTCGGATACGCAGTATTTT
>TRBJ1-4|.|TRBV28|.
CASSSPTGIGREKLFF
TGTGCCAGCAGTTCCCCAACAGGAATAGGTCGTGAAAAACTGTTTTTT
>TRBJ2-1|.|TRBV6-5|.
CASSSQGRGYNEQFF
TGTGCCAGCAGTTCACAGGGAAGGGGCTACAATGAGCAGTTCTTC
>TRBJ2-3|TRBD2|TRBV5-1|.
CASSPGLATDTQYF
TGCGCCAGCAGCCCTGGACTAGCGACAGATACGCAGTATTTT
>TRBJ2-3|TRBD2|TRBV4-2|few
CASSQETSGTDTQYF
TGTGCCAGCAGCCAAGAGACTAGCGGCACAGATACGCAGTATTTT
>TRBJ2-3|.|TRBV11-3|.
CASSVGESTDTQYF
TGTGCCAGCAGCGTGGGGGAGAGCACAGATACGCAGTATTTT
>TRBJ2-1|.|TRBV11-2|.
CASSLTEWNEQFF
TGTGCCAGCAGCTTAACTGAGTGGAATGAGCAGTTCTTC
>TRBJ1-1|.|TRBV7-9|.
CASSPKAKIAEAFF
TGTGCCAGCAGCCCTAAGGCGAAAATCGCTGAAGCTTTCTTT
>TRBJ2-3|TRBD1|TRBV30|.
CAWAPGQGVWTDTQYF
TGTGCCTGGGCACCGGGACAGGGGGTTTGGACAGATACGCAGTATTTT
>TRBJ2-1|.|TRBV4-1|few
CASTGEGVPAIYNEQFF
TGCGCCAGCACCGGCGAGGGGGTCCCAGCAATCTACAATGAGCAGTTCTTC
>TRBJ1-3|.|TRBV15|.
CATSRVARSNSGNTIYF
TGTGCCACCAGCAGAGTGGCCAGGTCTAATTCTGGAAACACCATATATTTT
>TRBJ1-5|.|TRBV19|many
CASSEIHQPQHF
TGTGCCAGTAGTGAAATCCATCAGCCCCAGCATTTT
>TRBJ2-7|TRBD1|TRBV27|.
CASSTRTGSYEQYF
TGTGCCAGCAGTACTAGGACAGGGAGCTACGAGCAGTACTTC
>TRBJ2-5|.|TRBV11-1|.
CASSLRLGGEETQYF
TGTGCCAGCAGCTTAAGGCTTGGGGGTGAGGAGACCCAGTACTTC
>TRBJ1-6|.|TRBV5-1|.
CASSLDRANSPLHF
TGCGCCAGCAGCTTGGACAGGGCAAATTCACCCCTCCACTTT
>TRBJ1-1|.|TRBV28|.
CASSLPGITEAFF
TGTGCCAGCAGTTTGCCGGGAATCACTGAAGCTTTCTTT
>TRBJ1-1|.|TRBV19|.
CASSIRRSTEAFF
TGTGCCAGTAGTATACGGAGGAGCACTGAAGCTTTCTTT